This record concerns one T cell receptor beta chain sequence. Its antigen is as yet unknown. No patient had autoimmune disease or received systemic immunosuppression. The data are from a study of OX40 agonist ivuxolimab in advanced cancers. Study context: The patients' treatment was ivuxolimab, an agonistic anti-OX40 (CD134) antibody. All patients had ivuxolimab intravenously every 2 weeks at 0.01 to 10 mg/kg.

Whole-study findings and limits: The study found that CD8+ T cells averaged more expanded clones than CD4+.

Repertoires were generated with immunoSEQ multiplex PCR, while TCRdb's copy carries only in-frame clones and drops some. The table shows more than 75,000 clones, with about 85% occurring only once. The germline V and J ends were trimmed by 2 bases and 0 bases, with 11 bases remaining between them. The CDR3 has 16 residues. Looked up from germline, CDR1 is LNHDA and CDR2 is SQIVND (reference sequence). The clonotype comes from an adult with an advanced solid tumor such as melanoma, head and neck, liver or kidney cancer. The chain joins TRBV19 to TRBJ1-5; D is ambiguous. This sample comprised CD4+ or CD8+ T cells sorted from blood, obtained in a trial of the OX40 agonist ivuxolimab. CDR3 DNA sequence: TGTGCCAGTAGTATAATTACACTACTTAGCAATCAGCCCCAGCATTTT. It yields the protein CASSIITLLSNQPQHF. Supplemented by reference TRBV19 and TRBJ1-5, the full variable domain reads DGGITQSPKYLFRKEGQNVTLSCEQNLNHDAMYWYRQDPGQGLRLIYYSQIVNDFQKGDIAEGYSVSREKKESFPLTVTSAQKNPTAFYLCASSIITLLSNQPQHFGDGTRLSIL.